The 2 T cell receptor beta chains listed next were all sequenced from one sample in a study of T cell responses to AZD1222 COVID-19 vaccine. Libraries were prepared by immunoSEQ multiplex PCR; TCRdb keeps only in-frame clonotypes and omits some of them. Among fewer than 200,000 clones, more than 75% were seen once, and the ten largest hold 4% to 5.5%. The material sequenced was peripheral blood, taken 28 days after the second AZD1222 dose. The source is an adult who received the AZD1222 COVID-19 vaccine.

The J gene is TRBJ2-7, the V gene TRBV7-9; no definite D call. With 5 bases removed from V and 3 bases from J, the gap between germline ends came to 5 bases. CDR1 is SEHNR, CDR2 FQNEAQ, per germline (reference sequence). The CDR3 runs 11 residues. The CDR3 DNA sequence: TGTGCCAGCAGCGCCGTCTACGAGCAGTACTTC. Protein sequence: CASSAVYEQYF.

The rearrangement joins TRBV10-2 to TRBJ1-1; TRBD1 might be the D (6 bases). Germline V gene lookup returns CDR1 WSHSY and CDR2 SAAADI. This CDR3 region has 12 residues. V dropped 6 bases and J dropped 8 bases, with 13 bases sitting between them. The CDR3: CASSFSGAEAFF. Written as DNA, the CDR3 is TGCGCCAGCAGCTTCTCAGGGGCAGAAGCTTTCTTT.